Listed below are T cell receptor beta chains from one sample, sequenced in a study of response to subunit inactivated influenza vaccine. MiXCR was run by TCRdb on the RT-PCR reads, yielding one entry per CDR3 protein. The data contain under 550,000 distinct CDR3 sequences, 6.5% to 8% of them singletons. Sequences were derived from PBMCs from blood, sampled 23 months after vaccination. The source is a man aged 45 to 70 who received an inactivated influenza vaccine. The CDR3 runs from the conserved cysteine through the conserved F or W. Each record gives: D gene, J gene, V gene, clone size, CDR3 protein, CDR3 DNA. The D gene is left open where the match is weak. Clone size, where shown, is once, few, many, or a class for clones that have expanded.

NA | TRBJ1-3 | TRBV28 | NA | CASSLSRDENTIYF | TGTGCCAGCAGTTTATCTCGCGACGAAAACACCATATATTTT
NA | TRBJ2-3 | TRBV7-2 | few | CASSLIRGADTQYF | TGTGCCAGCAGCTTGATTCGGGGAGCAGATACGCAGTATTTT
NA | TRBJ2-7 | TRBV27 | few | CASSSGVWGYEQYF | TGTGCCAGCAGTTCAGGGGTATGGGGCTACGAGCAGTACTTC
NA | TRBJ1-2 | TRBV7-8 | many | CASSLSGVGDYGYTF | TGTGCCAGCAGCTTATCAGGGGTGGGTGACTATGGCTACACCTTC
TRBD1 | TRBJ2-5 | TRBV15 | many | CATSGGTGDLETQYF | TGTGCCACCAGTGGAGGGACAGGGGACTTAGAGACCCAGTACTTC
TRBD2 | TRBJ2-5 | TRBV10-3 | few | CATGLEKETQYF | TGTGCCACGGGACTAGAAAAAGAGACCCAGTACTTC
NA | TRBJ2-2 | TRBV29-1 | few | CSVRARGVGGELFF | TGCAGCGTGAGGGCGCGCGGGGTCGGCGGGGAGCTGTTTTTT
NA | TRBJ2-5 | TRBV6-2/TRBV6-3 | NA | CASRYLASRVTQYF | TGTGCCAGCAGATACCTCGCTAGTAGAGTGACCCAGTACTTC
NA | TRBJ2-7 | TRBV11-1 | many | CASSSIFEARQDRKLYEQYF | TGTGCCAGCAGCTCGATATTTGAGGCCCGGCAGGACCGTAAACTCTACGAGCAGTACTTC
TRBD2 | TRBJ2-5 | TRBV24-1 | few | CATSQSGSPGETQYF | TGTGCCACCAGTCAGAGCGGGAGCCCAGGAGAGACCCAGTACTTC
TRBD1 | TRBJ2-3 | TRBV28 | NA | CASTGTGSRTDTQYF | TGTGCCAGCACGGGGACAGGGAGTCGCACAGATACGCAGTATTTT
NA | TRBJ1-5 | TRBV7-9 | few | CASSLGQDLPQHF | TGTGCCAGCAGCTTAGGACAGGACCTGCCCCAGCATTTT
NA | TRBJ1-5 | TRBV4-1 | few | CASRPDIFNQPQHF | TGCGCCAGCAGACCGGACATATTCAATCAGCCCCAGCATTTT
NA | TRBJ1-3 | TRBV2 | few | CASRGLLSSGNTIYF | TGTGCCAGCAGGGGACTCCTAAGCTCTGGAAACACCATATATTTT
TRBD2 | TRBJ2-3 | TRBV7-8 | many | CASSLVGGLAIDTQYF | TGTGCCAGCAGCTTAGTGGGGGGACTAGCGATAGATACGCAGTATTTT
TRBD2 | TRBJ2-3 | TRBV28 | many | CASSLSLAGTSTDTQYF | TGTGCCAGCAGCCTATCCCTAGCGGGAACTAGCACAGATACGCAGTATTTT